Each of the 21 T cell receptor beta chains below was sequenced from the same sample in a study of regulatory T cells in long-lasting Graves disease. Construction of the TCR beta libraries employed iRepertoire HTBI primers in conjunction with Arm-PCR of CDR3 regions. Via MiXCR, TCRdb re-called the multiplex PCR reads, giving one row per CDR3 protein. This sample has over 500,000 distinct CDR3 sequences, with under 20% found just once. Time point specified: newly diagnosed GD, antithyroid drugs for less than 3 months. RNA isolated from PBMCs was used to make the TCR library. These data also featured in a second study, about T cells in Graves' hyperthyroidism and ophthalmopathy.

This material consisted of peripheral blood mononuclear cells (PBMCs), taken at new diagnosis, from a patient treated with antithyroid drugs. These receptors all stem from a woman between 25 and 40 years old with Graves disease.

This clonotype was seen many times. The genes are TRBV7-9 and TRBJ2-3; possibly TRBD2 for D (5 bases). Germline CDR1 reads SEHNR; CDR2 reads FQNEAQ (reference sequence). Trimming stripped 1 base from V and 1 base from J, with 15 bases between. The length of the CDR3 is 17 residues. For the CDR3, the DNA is TGTGCCAGCAGCTTAGGGCCCCTCTTGAGGGGCACAGATACGCAGTATTTT. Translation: CASSLGPLLRGTDTQYF.

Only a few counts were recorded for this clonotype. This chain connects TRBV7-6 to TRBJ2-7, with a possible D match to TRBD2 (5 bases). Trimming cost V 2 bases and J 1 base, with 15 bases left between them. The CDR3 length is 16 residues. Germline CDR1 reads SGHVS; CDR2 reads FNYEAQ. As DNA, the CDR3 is TGTGCCAGCAGCTTAATTCCGGGAATCGGGTCCTACGAGCAGTACTTC. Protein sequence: CASSLIPGIGSYEQYF.

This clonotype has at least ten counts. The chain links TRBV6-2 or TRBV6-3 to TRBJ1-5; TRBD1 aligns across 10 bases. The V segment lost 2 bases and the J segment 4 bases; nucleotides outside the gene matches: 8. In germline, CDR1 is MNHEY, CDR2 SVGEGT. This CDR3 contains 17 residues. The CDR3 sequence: CASSYHRDRGDNQPQHF. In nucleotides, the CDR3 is TGTGCCAGCAGTTACCACCGGGACAGGGGTGATAATCAGCCCCAGCATTTT.

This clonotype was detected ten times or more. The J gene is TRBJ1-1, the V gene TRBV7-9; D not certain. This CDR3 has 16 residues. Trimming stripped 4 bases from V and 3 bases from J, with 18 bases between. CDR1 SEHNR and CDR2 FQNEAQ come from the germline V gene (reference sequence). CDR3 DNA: TGTGCCAGCAGCTCACAACTAGGCGTTGCTGACACTGAAGCTTTCTTT. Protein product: CASSSQLGVADTEAFF.

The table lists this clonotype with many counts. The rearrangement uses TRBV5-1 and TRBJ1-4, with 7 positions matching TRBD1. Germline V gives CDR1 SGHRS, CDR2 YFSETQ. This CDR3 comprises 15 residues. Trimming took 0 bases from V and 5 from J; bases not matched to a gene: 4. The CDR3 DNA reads TGCGCCAGCAGCTTGGGACAGGGTTACAATGAAAAACTGTTTTTT. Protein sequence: CASSLGQGYNEKLFF.

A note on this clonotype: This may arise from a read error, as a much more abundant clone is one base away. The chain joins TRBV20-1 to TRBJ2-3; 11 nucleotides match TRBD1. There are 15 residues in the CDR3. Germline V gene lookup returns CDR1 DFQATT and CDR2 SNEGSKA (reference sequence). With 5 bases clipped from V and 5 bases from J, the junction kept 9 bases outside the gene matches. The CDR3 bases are TGCAGTGCTTCCGGGACAGGGGGTTCAAGAGATACGCAGTATTTT. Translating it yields CSASGTGGSRDTQYF.

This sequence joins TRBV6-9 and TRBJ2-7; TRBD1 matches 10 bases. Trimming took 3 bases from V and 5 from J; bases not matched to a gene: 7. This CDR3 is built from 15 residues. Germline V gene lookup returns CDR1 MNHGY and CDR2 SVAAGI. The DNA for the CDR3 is TGTGCCAGCAGTTACCCTGACAGGGGGCAGAACGAGCAGTACTTC. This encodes CASSYPDRGQNEQYF.

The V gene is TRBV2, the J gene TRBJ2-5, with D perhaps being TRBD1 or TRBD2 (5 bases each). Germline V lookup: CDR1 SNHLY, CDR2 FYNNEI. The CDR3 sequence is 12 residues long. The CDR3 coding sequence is TGTGCATCGCACGTGGGGGAAGAGACCCAGTACTTC. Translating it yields CASHVGEETQYF. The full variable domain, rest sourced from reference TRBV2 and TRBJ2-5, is EPEVTQTPSHQVTQMGQEVILRCVPISNHLYFYWYRQILGQKVEFLVSFYNNEISEKSEIFDDQFSVERPDGSNFTLKIRSTKLEDSAMYFCASHVGEETQYFGPGTRLLVL.

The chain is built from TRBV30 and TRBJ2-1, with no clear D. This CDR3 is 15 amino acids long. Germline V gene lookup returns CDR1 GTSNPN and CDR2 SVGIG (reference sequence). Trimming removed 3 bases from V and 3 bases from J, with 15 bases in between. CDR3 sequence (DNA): TGTGCCTGGAGGGCCTTAGGGCAGAGCTACAATGAGCAGTTCTTC. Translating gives CAWRALGQSYNEQFF.

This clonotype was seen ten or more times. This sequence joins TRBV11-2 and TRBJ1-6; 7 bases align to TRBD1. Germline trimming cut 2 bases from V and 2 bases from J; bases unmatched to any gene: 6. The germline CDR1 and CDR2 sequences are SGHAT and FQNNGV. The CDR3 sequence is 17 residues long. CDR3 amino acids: CASSLLYRGTYNSPLHF. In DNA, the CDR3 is TGTGCCAGCAGCTTACTTTACAGGGGAACCTATAATTCACCCCTCCACTTT.

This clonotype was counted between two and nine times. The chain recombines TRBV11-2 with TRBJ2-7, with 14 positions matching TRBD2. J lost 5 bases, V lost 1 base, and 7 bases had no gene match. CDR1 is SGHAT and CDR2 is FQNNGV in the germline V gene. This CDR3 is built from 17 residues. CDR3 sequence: CASSLGRLAGGPNEQYF. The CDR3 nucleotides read TGTGCCAGCAGCTTAGGGCGACTAGCGGGAGGGCCCAACGAGCAGTACTTC.

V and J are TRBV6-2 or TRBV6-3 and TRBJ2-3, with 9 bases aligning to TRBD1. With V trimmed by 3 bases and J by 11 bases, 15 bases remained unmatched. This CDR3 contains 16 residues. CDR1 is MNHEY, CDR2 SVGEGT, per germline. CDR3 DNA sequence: TGTGCCAGCAGTTATTCCTCGGGACAGGGTTCGTTGATGCAGTATTTT. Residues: CASSYSSGQGSLMQYF.

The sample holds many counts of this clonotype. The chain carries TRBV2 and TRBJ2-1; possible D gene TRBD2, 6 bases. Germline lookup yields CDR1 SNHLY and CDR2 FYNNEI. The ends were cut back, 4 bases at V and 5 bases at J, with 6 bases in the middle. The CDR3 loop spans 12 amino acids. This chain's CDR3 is CASSGGDNEQFF. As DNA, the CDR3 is TGTGCCAGCAGTGGGGGGGACAATGAGCAGTTCTTC.

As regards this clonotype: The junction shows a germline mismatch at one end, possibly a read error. CDR3 in amino acids: CASSHSGQPQHF. The CDR3 DNA reads as TGTGCCAGCAGTCACTCGGGACAGCCCCAGCATTTT. V is TRBV6-2 or TRBV6-3 and J is TRBJ1-5; no clear D gene. The CDR3 runs 12 residues. Germline V gene data show CDR1 as MNHEY and CDR2 as SVGEGT.

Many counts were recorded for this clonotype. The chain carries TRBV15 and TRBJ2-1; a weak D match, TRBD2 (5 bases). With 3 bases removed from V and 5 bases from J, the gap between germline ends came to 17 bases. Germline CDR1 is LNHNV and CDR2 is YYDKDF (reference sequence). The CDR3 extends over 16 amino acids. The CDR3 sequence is CATSRSTGYGHNEQFF. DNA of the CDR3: TGTGCCACCAGCAGGTCGACGGGATACGGGCACAATGAGCAGTTCTTC.

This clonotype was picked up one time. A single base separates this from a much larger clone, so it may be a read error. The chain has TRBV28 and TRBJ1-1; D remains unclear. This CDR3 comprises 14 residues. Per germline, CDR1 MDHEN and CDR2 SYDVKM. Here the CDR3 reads CTSSSPPLYTEAFF. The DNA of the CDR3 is TGTACCAGCAGTTCCCCTCCCCTATACACTGAAGCTTTCTTT.

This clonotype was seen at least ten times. CDR3 in amino acids: CASSLSQRGYGETQYF. The CDR3 DNA sequence: TGTGCCAGCAGTTTAAGCCAGCGGGGTTATGGAGAGACCCAGTACTTC. This sequence joins TRBV28 and TRBJ2-5, with 7 bases lining up with TRBD2. V dropped 2 bases and J dropped 4; count of bases not matched to a gene: 10. The CDR3 extends over 16 amino acids. In germline, CDR1 is MDHEN, CDR2 SYDVKM.

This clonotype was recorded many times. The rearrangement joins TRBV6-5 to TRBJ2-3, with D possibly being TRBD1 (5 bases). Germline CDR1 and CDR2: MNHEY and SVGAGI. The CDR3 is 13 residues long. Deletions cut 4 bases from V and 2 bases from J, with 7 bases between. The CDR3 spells CASSSGFTDTQYF. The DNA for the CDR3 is TGTGCCAGCAGTTCAGGGTTCACAGATACGCAGTATTTT.

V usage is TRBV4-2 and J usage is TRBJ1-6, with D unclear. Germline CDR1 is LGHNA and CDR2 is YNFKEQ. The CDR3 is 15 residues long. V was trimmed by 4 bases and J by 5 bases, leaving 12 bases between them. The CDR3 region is CASSRRDRDNSPLHF. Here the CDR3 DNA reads TGTGCCAGCAGCCGAAGGGATAGGGATAATTCACCCCTCCACTTT.

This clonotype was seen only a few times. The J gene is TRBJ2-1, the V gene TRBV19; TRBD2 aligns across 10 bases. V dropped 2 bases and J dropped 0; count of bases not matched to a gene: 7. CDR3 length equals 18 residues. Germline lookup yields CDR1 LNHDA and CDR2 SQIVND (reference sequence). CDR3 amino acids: CASSIRTSGTSSYNEQFF. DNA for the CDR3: TGTGCCAGTAGTATACGGACTAGCGGTACTAGCTCCTACAATGAGCAGTTCTTC.

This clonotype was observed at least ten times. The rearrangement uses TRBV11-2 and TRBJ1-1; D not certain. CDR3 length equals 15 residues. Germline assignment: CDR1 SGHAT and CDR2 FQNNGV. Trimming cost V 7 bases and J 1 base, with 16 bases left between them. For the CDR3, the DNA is TGTGCCAGCACTCCTAGGTGGGGTAAGAACACTGAAGCTTTCTTT. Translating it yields CASTPRWGKNTEAFF.